This T cell receptor beta chain was captured in a study of technical replicates of blood from a few donors. Profiling relied on immunoSEQ multiplex PCR, and the TCRdb table lists in-frame clones only, not all of them. The data show over 75,000 clones, approximately 97% seen once. Germline V gene data show CDR1 as SNHLY and CDR2 as FYNNEI. The CDR3 sequence is 15 residues long. Trimming removed 1 base from V and 4 bases from J, with 14 bases in between. This clone was picked up one time. The sequence came from a human donor in good health. Specimen: T cells isolated from PBMCs. The V call is TRBV2, the J call TRBJ2-7, with D possibly TRBD2 on 6 matching bases. In DNA, the CDR3 is TGTGCCAGCAGTGAAGGCCTGGGGGGATCTTACGAGCAGTACTTC. The encoded protein is CASSEGLGGSYEQYF.